This T cell receptor beta chain was captured by sequencing in a study of cytomegalovirus exposure and HLA in healthy donors. Notes on the study in general: By HLA locus, TCR association rates varied in a later analysis, with DRB1 showing the most and HLA-C the fewest. A prior analysis recorded that most TCR beta V segments were productive about 87% or about 30% of the time. Roughly uniform sequencing depth across donors was assumed, possibly incorrectly. A few chains tied to CMV proved CMV antigen-specific in vitro.

On this clone: What it recognizes is unknown.

Primers: 60 Vbeta forward and 13 Jbeta reverse. Repertoires were generated with immunoSEQ multiplex PCR, while TCRdb's copy carries only in-frame clones and drops some. Among 130,000 to 150,000 clones listed, approximately 68% were seen once. Trimming took off 2 bases at V and 1 base at J, with 9 bases between the two ends. The V gene's germline CDR1 is SGHVS and CDR2 FNYEAQ. This CDR3 has 15 residues. Material for sequencing was PBMCs. This TCR was sampled from a man aged 60 to 75 in good health and CMV-seronegative. The chain links TRBV7-6 to TRBJ2-1; D unclear. In nucleotides, the CDR3 is TGTGCCAGCAGCTTACCCGCCAGTTCCTACAATGAGCAGTTCTTC. Translating it yields CASSLPASSYNEQFF.